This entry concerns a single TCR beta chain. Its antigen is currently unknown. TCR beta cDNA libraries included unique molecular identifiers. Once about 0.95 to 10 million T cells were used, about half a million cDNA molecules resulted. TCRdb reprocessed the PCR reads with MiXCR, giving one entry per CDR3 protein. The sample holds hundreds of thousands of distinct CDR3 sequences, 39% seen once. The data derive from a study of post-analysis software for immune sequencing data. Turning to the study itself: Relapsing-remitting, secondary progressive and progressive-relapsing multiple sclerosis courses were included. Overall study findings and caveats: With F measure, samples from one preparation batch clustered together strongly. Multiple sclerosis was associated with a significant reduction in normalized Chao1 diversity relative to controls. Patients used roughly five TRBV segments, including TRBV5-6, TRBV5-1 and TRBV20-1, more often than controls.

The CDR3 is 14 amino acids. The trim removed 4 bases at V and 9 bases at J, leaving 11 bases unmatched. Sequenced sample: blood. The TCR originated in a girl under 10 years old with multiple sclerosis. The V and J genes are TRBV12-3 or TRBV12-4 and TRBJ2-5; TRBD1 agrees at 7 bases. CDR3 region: CASSSTGVLEAQYF. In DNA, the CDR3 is TGTGCCAGCAGTTCAACAGGGGTTTTGGAGGCCCAGTACTTC.